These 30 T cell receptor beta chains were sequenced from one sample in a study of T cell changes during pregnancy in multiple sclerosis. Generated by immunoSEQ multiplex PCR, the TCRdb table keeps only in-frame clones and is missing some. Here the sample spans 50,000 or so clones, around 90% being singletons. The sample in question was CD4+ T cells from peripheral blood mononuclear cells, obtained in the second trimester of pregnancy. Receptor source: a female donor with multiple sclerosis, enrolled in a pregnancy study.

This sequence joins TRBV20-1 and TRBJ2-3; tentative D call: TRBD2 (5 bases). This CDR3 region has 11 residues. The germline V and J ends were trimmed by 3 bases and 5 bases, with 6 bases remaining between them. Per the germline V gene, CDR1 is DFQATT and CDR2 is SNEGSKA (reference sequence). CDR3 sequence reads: CSASGIDTQYF. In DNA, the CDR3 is TGCAGTGCTAGCGGGATAGATACGCAGTATTTT.

The CDR3 sequence is CASSQESGTFPPYTF. In DNA form, the CDR3 reads TGCGCCAGCAGCCAAGAATCGGGAACTTTTCCCCCCTACACCTTC. V and J are TRBV4-1 and TRBJ1-2; D gene uncertain. V was pared by 0 bases and J by 10 bases, with 18 bases between. The CDR3 sequence is 15 residues long. Germline CDR1 and CDR2: MGHRA and YSYEKL.

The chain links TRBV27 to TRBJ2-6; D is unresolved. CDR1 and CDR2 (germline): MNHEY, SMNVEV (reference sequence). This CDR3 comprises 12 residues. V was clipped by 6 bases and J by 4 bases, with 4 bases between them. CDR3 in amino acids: CASREGANVLTF. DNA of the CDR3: TGTGCCAGCAGAGAGGGGGCCAACGTCCTGACTTTC.

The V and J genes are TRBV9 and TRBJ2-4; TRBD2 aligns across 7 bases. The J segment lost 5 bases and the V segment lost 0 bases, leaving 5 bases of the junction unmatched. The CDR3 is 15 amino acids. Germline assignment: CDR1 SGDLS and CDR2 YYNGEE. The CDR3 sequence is CASSVAPSGENIQYF. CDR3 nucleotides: TGTGCCAGCAGCGTAGCTCCCAGCGGGGAAAACATTCAGTACTTC.

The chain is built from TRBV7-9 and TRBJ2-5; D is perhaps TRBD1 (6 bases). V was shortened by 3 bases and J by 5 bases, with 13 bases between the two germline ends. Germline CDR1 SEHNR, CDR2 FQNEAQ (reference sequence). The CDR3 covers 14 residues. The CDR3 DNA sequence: TGTGCCAGCAGCTTTTGGGGGCCGGGGGAGACCCAGTACTTC. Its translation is CASSFWGPGETQYF.

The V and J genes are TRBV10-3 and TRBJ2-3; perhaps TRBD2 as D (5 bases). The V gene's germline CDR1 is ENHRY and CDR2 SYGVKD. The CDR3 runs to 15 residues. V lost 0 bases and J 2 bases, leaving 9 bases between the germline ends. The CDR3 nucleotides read TGTGCCATCAGTGAGTCGAACGGGAACACAGATACGCAGTATTTT. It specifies CAISESNGNTDTQYF.

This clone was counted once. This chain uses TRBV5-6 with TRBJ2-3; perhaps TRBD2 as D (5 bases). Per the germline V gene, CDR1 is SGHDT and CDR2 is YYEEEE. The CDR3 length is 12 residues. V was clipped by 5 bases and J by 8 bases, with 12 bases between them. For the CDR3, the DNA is TGTGCCAGCAGTTCGACTACTAGTACGCAGTATTTT. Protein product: CASSSTTSTQYF.

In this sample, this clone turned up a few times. CDR3 sequence: CASSLRTEAFF. For the CDR3, the DNA is TGTGCCAGCAGCTTACGCACTGAAGCTTTCTTT. The chain has TRBV11-2 and TRBJ1-1; D unresolved. The CDR3 is 11 amino acids. The germline V gene has CDR1 SGHAT and CDR2 FQNNGV. V lost 2 bases to trimming and J lost 4 bases, with 2 bases between them. Full variable domain (rest looked up from reference TRBV11-2 and TRBJ1-1): EAGVAQSPRYKIIEKRQSVAFWCNPISGHATLYWYQQILGQGPKLLIQFQNNGVVDDSQLPKDRFSAERLKGVDSTLKIQPAKLEDSAVYLCASSLRTEAFFGQGTRLTVV.

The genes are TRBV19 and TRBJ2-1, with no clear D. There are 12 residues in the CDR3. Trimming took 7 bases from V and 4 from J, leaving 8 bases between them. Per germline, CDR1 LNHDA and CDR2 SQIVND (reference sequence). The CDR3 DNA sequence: TGTGCCAGTAAGAGCCGGTACAATGAGCAGTTCTTC. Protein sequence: CASKSRYNEQFF. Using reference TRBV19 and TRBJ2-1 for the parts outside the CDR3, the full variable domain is DGGITQSPKYLFRKEGQNVTLSCEQNLNHDAMYWYRQDPGQGLRLIYYSQIVNDFQKGDIAEGYSVSREKKESFPLTVTSAQKNPTAFYLCASKSRYNEQFFGPGTRLTVL.

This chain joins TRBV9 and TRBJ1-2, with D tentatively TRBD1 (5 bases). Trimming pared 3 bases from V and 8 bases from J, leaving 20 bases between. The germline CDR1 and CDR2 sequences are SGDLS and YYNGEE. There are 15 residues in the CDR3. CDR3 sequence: CASSATSGWYGGYTF. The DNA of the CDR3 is TGTGCCAGCAGCGCGACCTCAGGGTGGTATGGCGGCTACACCTTC.

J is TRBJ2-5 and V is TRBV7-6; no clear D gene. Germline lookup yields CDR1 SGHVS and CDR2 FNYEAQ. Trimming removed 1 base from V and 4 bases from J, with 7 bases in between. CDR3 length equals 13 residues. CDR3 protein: CASSLVGSETQYF. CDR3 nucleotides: TGTGCCAGCAGCTTAGTTGGCTCAGAGACCCAGTACTTC.

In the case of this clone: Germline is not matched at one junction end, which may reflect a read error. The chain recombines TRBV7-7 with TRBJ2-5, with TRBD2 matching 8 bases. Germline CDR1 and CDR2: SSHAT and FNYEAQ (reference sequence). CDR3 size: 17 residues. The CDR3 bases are TGTGCTAGCAGCTCCATCCGGGGACTAGAGGTACAAGAGACCCAGTACTTC. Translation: CASSSIRGLEVQETQYF.

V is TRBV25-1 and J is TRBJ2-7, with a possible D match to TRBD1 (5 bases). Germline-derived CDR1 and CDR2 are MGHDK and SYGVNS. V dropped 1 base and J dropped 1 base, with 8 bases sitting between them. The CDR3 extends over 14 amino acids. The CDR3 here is CASSELDNSYEQYF. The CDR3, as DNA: TGTGCCAGCAGTGAATTGGACAATTCCTACGAGCAGTACTTC.

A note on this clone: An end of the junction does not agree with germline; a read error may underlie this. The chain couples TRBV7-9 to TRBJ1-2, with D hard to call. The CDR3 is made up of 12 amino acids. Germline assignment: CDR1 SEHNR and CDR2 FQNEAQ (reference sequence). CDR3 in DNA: TGTGCCAGCAGCTTAGGAGGCTATGCCTACACCTTC. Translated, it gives CASSLGGYAYTF.

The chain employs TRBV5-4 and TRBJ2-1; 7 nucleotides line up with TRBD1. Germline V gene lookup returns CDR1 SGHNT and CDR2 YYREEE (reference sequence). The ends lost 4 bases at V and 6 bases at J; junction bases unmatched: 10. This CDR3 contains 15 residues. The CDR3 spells CASSPGQIPLNEQFF. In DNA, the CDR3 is TGTGCCAGCAGCCCGGGACAGATACCCCTCAATGAGCAGTTCTTC.

CDR3 DNA sequence: TGTGCCAGCAGCAGTGACAGTCTCTCCTACAATGAGCAGTTCTTC. It yields the protein CASSSDSLSYNEQFF. The chain uses TRBV4-2 and TRBJ2-1, with D perhaps TRBD1 (5 bases). The germline CDR1 and CDR2 sequences are LGHNA and YNFKEQ. Between the trimmed V and J ends, which lost 5 bases and 0 bases, there was a span of 11 bases. The length of the CDR3 is 15 residues.

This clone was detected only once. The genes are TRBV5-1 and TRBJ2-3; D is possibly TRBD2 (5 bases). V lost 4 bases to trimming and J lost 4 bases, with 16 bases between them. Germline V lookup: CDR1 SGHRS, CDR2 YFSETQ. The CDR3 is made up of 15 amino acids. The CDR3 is CASSGGLVLPDTQYF. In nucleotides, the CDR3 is TGCGCCAGCAGCGGAGGACTGGTTTTGCCAGATACGCAGTATTTT.

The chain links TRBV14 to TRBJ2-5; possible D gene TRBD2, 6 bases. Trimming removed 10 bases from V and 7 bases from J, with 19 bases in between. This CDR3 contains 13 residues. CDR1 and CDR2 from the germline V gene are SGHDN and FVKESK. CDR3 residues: CATQPLQAGTQYF. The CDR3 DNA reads TGTGCCACCCAACCGTTGCAAGCGGGGACCCAGTACTTC.

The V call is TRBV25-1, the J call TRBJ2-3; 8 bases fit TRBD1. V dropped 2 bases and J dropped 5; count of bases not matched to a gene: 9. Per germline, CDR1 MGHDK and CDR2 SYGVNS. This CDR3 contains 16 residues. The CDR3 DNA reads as TGTGCCAGCAGTGAAGCTAGGACAGGGTCTGGAGATACGCAGTATTTT. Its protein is CASSEARTGSGDTQYF. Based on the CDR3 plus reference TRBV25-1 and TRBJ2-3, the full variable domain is EADIYQTPRYLVIGTGKKITLECSQTMGHDKMYWYQQDPGMELHLIHYSYGVNSTEKGDLSSESTVSRIRTEHFPLTLESARPSHTSQYLCASSEARTGSGDTQYFGPGTRLTVL.

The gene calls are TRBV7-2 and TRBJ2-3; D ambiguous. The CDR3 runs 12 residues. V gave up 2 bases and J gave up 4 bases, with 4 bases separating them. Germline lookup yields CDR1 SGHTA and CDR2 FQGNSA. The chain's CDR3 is CASSLLADTQYF. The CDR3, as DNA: TGTGCCAGCAGCTTACTAGCAGATACGCAGTATTTT.

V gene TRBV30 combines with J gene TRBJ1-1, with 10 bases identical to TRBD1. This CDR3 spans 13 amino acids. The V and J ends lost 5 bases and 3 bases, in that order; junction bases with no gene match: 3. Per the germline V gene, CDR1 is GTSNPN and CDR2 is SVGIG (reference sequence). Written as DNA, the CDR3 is TGTGCCTGGGACAGGGGGCGGGACACTGAAGCTTTCTTT. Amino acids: CAWDRGRDTEAFF.

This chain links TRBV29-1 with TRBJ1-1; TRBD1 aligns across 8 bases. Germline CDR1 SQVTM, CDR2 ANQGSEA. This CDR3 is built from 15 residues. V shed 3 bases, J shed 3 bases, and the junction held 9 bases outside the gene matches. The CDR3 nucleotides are TGCAGCGTTGAGAGTGAGGACAGGGCGGACACTGAAGCTTTCTTT. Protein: CSVESEDRADTEAFF.

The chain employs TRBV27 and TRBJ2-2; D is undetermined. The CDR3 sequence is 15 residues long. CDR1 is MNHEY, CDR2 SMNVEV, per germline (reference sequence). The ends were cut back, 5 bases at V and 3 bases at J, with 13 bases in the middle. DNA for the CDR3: TGTGCCAGCAGTCTGACGAGGTGGGACACCGGGGAGCTGTTTTTT. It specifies CASSLTRWDTGELFF.

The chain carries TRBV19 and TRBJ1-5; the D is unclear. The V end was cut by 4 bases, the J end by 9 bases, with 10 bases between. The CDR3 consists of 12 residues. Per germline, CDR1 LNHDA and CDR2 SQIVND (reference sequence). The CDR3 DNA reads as TGTGCCAGTAGTAGGGCCCTTGGGCCCCAGCATTTT. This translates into CASSRALGPQHF. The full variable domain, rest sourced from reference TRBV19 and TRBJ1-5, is DGGITQSPKYLFRKEGQNVTLSCEQNLNHDAMYWYRQDPGQGLRLIYYSQIVNDFQKGDIAEGYSVSREKKESFPLTVTSAQKNPTAFYLCASSRALGPQHFGDGTRLSIL.

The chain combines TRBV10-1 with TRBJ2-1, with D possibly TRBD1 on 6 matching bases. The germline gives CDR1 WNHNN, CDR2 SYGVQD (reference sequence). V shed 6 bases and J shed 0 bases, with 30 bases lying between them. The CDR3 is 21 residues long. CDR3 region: CASSAEPGHRVFFTSYNEQFF. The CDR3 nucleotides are TGCGCCAGCAGCGCAGAACCGGGACATCGCGTTTTCTTTACCTCCTACAATGAGCAGTTCTTC.

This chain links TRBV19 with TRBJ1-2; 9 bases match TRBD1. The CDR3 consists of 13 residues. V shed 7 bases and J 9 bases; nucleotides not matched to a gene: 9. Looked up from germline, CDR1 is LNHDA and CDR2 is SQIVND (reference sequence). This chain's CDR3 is CASNVPGTGSYTF. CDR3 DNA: TGTGCCAGTAATGTCCCCGGGACAGGGAGCTACACCTTC. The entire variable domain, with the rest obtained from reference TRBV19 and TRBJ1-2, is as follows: DGGITQSPKYLFRKEGQNVTLSCEQNLNHDAMYWYRQDPGQGLRLIYYSQIVNDFQKGDIAEGYSVSREKKESFPLTVTSAQKNPTAFYLCASNVPGTGSYTFGSGTRLTVV.

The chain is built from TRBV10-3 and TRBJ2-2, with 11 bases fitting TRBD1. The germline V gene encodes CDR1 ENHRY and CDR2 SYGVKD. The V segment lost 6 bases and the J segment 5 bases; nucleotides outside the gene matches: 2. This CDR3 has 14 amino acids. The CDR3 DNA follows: TGTGCCATCAGGGGGACAGGGGGTACCGGGGAGCTGTTTTTT. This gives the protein CAIRGTGGTGELFF.

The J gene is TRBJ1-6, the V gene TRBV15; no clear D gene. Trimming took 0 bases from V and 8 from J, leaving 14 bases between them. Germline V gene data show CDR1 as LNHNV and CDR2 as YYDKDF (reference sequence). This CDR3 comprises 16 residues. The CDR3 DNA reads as TGTGCCACCAGCAGAGATCTGGCGGGAGCTCATTCACCCCTCCACTTT. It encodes CATSRDLAGAHSPLHF.

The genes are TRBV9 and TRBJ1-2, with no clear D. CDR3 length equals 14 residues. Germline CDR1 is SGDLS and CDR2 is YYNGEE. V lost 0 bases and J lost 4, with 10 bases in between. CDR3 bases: TGTGCCAGCAGCGTAGAATCTCTCTTCTATGGCTACACCTTC. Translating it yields CASSVESLFYGYTF.

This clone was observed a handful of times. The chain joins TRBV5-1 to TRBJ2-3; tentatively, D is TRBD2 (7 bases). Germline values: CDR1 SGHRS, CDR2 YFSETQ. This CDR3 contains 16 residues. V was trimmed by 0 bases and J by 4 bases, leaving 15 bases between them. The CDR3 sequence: CASSLGEGGLADTQYF. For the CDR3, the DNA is TGCGCCAGCAGCTTGGGTGAGGGGGGGCTCGCAGATACGCAGTATTTT.